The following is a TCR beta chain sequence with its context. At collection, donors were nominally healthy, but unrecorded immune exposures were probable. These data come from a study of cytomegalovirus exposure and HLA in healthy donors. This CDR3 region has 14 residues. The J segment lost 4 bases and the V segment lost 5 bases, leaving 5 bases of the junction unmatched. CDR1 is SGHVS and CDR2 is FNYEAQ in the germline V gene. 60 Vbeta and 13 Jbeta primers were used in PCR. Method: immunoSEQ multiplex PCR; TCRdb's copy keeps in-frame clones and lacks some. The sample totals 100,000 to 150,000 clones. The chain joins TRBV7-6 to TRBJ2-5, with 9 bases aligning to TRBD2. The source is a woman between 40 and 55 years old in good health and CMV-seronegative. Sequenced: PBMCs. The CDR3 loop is CASSRGGARETQYF. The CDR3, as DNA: TGTGCCAGCAGCCGCGGGGGGGCGAGAGAGACCCAGTACTTC.